Sequencing of this T cell receptor (beta chain) was carried out in a study of T cell responses to AZD1222 COVID-19 vaccine. Clones were read by immunoSEQ multiplex PCR, and TCRdb kept only the in-frame ones, dropping some. The table records over 100,000 clones, 75% to 90% of them present only once. V dropped 0 bases and J dropped 0 bases, with 18 bases sitting between them. The CDR3 is made up of 19 amino acids. Per the germline V gene, CDR1 is MRHNA and CDR2 is SNTAGT. Comments on this clone: Antigen unknown.

Study outcomes and limitations: The donor cohort was predominantly white British with a female majority, and clonal diversity may have been underestimated. Sampling that yielded the repertoires occurred only after the peak T cell response. Within unmutated variant regions lay the reported targets of nearly half of spike-specific TCRs. Recipients of two AZD1222 doses showed rising Spike-specific TCR breadth and depth.

The rearrangement joins TRBV6-4 to TRBJ1-3; D remains unclear. The origin of this receptor is an adult in good health. The sequenced sample was peripheral blood, obtained on day 0 of AZD1222 vaccination. CDR3 DNA: TGTGCCAGCAGTGACTCGAGTCCGGCCTCGACGGGCTCTGGAAACACCATATATTTT. As protein: CASSDSSPASTGSGNTIYF.